This T cell receptor beta chain was retrieved from a study of blood T cell repertoires in COVID-19. On the study more broadly: Researchers got acute and convalescent COVID-19 samples from the United States, Italy and Spain. PBMCs, B-cell-depleted T cells, or T cells were the source of the cDNA or gDNA that made up the material.

With V trimmed by 6 bases and J by 2 bases, 3 bases remained unmatched. Per germline, CDR1 SNHLY and CDR2 FYNNEI. The CDR3 has 13 residues. Per the original data handling: Estimates of nucleated cell counts were drawn from the amplification of reference gene primers. Clones were sequenced by immunoSEQ multiplex PCR, and TCRdb holds only the in-frame ones, with some missing. Clone size and the V and J calls come from that table; the DNA yielded D and trimming. In the table there are some 240,000 clones, around 84% of which are singletons. The genes are TRBV2 and TRBJ1-2, with 7 bases matching TRBD1. The clonotype comes from a man over 45 with active or convalescent COVID-19. Sequenced sample: peripheral blood. The DNA for the CDR3 is TGTGCCAGCAGCGGGACAGAAAACTATGGCTACACCTTC. Translating it yields CASSGTENYGYTF.